This T cell receptor (beta chain) stems from a study of blood T cell repertoires in COVID-19. Germline trimming cut 3 bases from V and 1 base from J; bases unmatched to any gene: 6. Germline V gene sequence: CDR1 SGHAT, CDR2 FQNNGV. The CDR3 runs 16 residues. TCRdb's copy holds only in-frame clones and misses some; the assay was immunoSEQ multiplex PCR. The sample shows around 160,000 clones, about 85% of them seen only once. This clonotype originated in a woman aged 40-49 years with active or convalescent COVID-19. Sequencing used peripheral blood. The V call is TRBV11-2, the J call TRBJ1-1; TRBD1 aligns across 9 bases. Here the CDR3 DNA reads TGTGCCAGCAGCTTGACAGGGGGAGTAACGAACACTGAAGCTTTCTTT. Its translation is CASSLTGGVTNTEAFF.